The present TCR beta chain was sequenced within a study of T-cell memory formation after mild COVID-19. Study-level results: There was no confirmation that second-wave clones peaking on day 37 were SARS-CoV-2 specific. CD4+ contracting clones were found mainly in CM and EM, and CD8+ ones in EMRA. Pre-infection memory harbored some responding clones, suggesting cross-reactive memory joined.

MiXCR was run by TCRdb on the 5' RACE reads, yielding one entry per CDR3 protein. The sample gives approximately 480,000 distinct CDR3 sequences, over 15% of which show up once; around 12% is in the top ten. CDR3 length: 14 residues. The V and J ends lost 4 bases and 3 bases respectively, with 10 bases between them. Germline V gene sequence: CDR1 LNHDA, CDR2 SQIVND (reference sequence). With regard to this clonotype: The antigen remains unidentified.

The chain uses TRBV19 and TRBJ1-5, with a weak D call TRBD1 (6 bases). This clonotype was sampled from an adult woman who had mild COVID-19 (a few samples of this study predate the infection). Cell type and time point are not known. The specimen sequenced was PBMCs or a T cell subset sorted from them (not recorded which). CDR3 region: CASSRQDLNQPQHF. DNA of the CDR3: TGTGCCAGTAGTAGACAGGACCTCAATCAGCCCCAGCATTTT.